This T cell receptor (beta chain) was obtained from a study of Ad26.COV2.S vaccination and SARS-CoV-2 variants. Study details: Administration of Ad26.COV2.S was intramuscular, either once or twice 56 days apart. Study outcomes and limitations: The placebo group had lower spike-specific TCR breadth than the vaccine recipients did.

The table came from immunoSEQ multiplex PCR; TCRdb's copy has only in-frame clones and leaves some out. The data show some 350,000 clones, 70% to 90% seen once. Germline V gene data show CDR1 as LGHDT and CDR2 as YNNKEL (reference sequence). The length of the CDR3 is 15 residues. Trimming removed 4 bases from V and 0 bases from J, with 7 bases in between. With respect to this clone: The antigen is unknown.

Regarding treatment: 19 received Ad26.COV2.S at low or high dose, single or two shots; several received placebo; per-sample allocation not given. Day 63 after the first vaccine or placebo injection was the time point for sampling. The vaccine delivered Wuhan-strain SARS-CoV-2 spike through an Ad26 vector. The starting material was peripheral blood, obtained in a trial of Ad26.COV2.S vaccine versus placebo. The chain uses TRBV3-1 (or the pseudogene TRBV3-2) and TRBJ2-6, with D perhaps matching TRBD1 or TRBD2 (5 bases each). This TCR was recovered from a person between 18 and 60 years old who received the Ad26.COV2.S COVID-19 vaccine or a placebo. CDR3 protein: CASSRDASGANVLTF. The CDR3, as DNA: TGTGCCAGCAGCCGGGACGCCTCTGGGGCCAACGTCCTGACTTTC.